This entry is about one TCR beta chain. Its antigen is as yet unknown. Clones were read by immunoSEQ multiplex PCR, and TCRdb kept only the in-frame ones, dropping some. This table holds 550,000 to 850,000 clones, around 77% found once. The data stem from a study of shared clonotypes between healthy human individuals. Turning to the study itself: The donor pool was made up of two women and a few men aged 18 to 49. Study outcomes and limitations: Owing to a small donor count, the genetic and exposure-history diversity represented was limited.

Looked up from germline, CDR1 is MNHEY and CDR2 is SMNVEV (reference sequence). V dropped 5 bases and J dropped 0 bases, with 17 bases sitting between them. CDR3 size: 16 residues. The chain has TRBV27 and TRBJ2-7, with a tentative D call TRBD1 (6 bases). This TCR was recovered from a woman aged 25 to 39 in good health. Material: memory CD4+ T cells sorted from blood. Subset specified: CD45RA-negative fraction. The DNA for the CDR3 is TGTGCCAGCAGTAGGGAGAGGACAGCGACCTCCTACGAGCAGTACTTC. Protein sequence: CASSRERTATSYEQYF.